These 26 T cell receptor beta chains were sequenced from one sample in a study of blood T cell repertoires in COVID-19. Some clones are missing from TCRdb's copy, which holds only in-frame ones; the method was immunoSEQ multiplex PCR. The data show more than 150,000 clones, roughly 84% seen once. Material for sequencing was peripheral blood. The receptors shown here come from a woman aged 60-75 years with acute or convalescent COVID-19.

The chain employs TRBV19 and TRBJ1-6; TRBD1 aligns across 7 bases. CDR1 LNHDA and CDR2 SQIVND come from the germline V gene (reference sequence). The CDR3 spans 14 residues. The V segment lost 3 bases and the J segment 6 bases; nucleotides outside the gene matches: 2. The CDR3 here is CASSIDRVNSPLHF. The CDR3 DNA follows: TGTGCCAGTAGTATTGACAGGGTTAATTCACCCCTCCACTTT.

This rearrangement joins TRBV6-2 or TRBV6-3 to TRBJ1-1; D gene unclear. The CDR3 runs to 15 residues. The germline V and J ends were trimmed by 5 bases and 0 bases, with 13 bases remaining between them. Germline CDR1 MNHEY, CDR2 SVGEGT. The CDR3 nucleotides read TGTGCCAGCAGTCCGAACGACAAGATGAACACTGAAGCTTTCTTT. Encoded protein: CASSPNDKMNTEAFF.

This clone was picked up one time. This sequence joins TRBV11-2 and TRBJ2-1; a weak D match, TRBD1 (5 bases). The V end was cut by 5 bases, the J end by 2 bases, with 13 bases between. The CDR3 runs 15 residues. Germline-derived CDR1 and CDR2 are SGHAT and FQNNGV. CDR3 residues: CASSRWSGPYNEQFF. For the CDR3, the DNA is TGTGCCAGCAGCCGCTGGTCAGGGCCCTACAATGAGCAGTTCTTC.

This clone was recorded once. The V gene is TRBV19, the J gene TRBJ2-1; the D gene is possibly TRBD1 (5 bases). Germline V gene data show CDR1 as LNHDA and CDR2 as SQIVND (reference sequence). Trimming cost V 7 bases and J 0 bases, with 13 bases left between them. There are 15 residues in the CDR3. CDR3 residues: CASNSGKSSYNEQFF. CDR3 nucleotides: TGTGCCAGTAATTCAGGGAAGAGCTCCTACAATGAGCAGTTCTTC.

This chain connects TRBV29-1 to TRBJ1-2, with 7 nucleotides matching TRBD1. Germline-derived CDR1 and CDR2 are SQVTM and ANQGSEA. V was pared by 6 bases and J by 3 bases, with 10 bases of the junction left unmatched. The CDR3 is 14 amino acids. CDR3 in DNA: TGCAGCGTAGCCAACAGGGGCGCAGACTATGGCTACACCTTC. This codes for CSVANRGADYGYTF.

This clone was seen a handful of times. This sequence joins TRBV5-1 and TRBJ1-1; D is possibly TRBD1 (5 bases). Germline-derived CDR1 and CDR2 are SGHRS and YFSETQ. The V end lost 0 bases, the J end lost 5 bases, and 20 bases lay between the germline ends. This CDR3 is 17 amino acids long. The CDR3 region is CASSLGVQVGAGTEAFF. In DNA form, the CDR3 reads TGCGCCAGCAGCTTGGGGGTCCAAGTAGGGGCGGGGACTGAAGCTTTCTTT. Variable domain in full (rest from reference TRBV5-1 and TRBJ1-1): KAGVTQTPRYLIKTRGQQVTLSCSPISGHRSVSWYQQTPGQGLQFLFEYFSETQRNKGNFPGRFSGRQFSNSRSEMNVSTLELGDSALYLCASSLGVQVGAGTEAFFGQGTRLTVV.

The chain has TRBV5-4 and TRBJ1-6; 7 bases are shared with TRBD1. The length of the CDR3 is 15 residues. Looked up from germline, CDR1 is SGHNT and CDR2 is YYREEE (reference sequence). V lost 4 bases, J lost 6 bases, and 7 bases stayed unmatched. The CDR3 spells CASSRQTGSNSPLHF. The CDR3 DNA follows: TGTGCCAGCAGCCGCCAGACAGGGAGTAATTCACCCCTCCACTTT.

The chain couples TRBV29-1 to TRBJ2-2; 8 nucleotides agree with TRBD2. Germline V CDR1 and CDR2: SQVTM, ANQGSEA. The CDR3 spans 12 residues. V was clipped by 5 bases and J by 8 bases; unmatched bases: 4. The CDR3 nucleotides are TGCAGCGTTCGAGCGGGGGAGGGGGAGCTGTTTTTT. It specifies CSVRAGEGELFF.

This clone came up a few times. This chain links TRBV6-5 with TRBJ1-6; D perhaps matches TRBD1 (6 bases). CDR1 and CDR2 from the germline V gene are MNHEY and SVGAGI. Trimming cost V 11 bases and J 8 bases, with 19 bases left between them. The CDR3 has 14 amino acids. The CDR3 loop is CAARRGSSDSPLHF. In DNA, the CDR3 is TGTGCCGCCAGAAGGGGGTCCTCGGATTCACCCCTCCACTTT.

The chain employs TRBV15 and TRBJ2-7; weak D call: TRBD1 (8 bases). CDR1 LNHNV and CDR2 YYDKDF come from the germline V gene (reference sequence). The CDR3 has 15 residues. V gave up 3 bases and J gave up 3 bases, with 15 bases separating them. The CDR3 protein is CATSRATGDYYEQYF. CDR3 sequence (DNA): TGTGCCACCAGCAGGGCGACAGGGGACTACTACGAGCAGTACTTC.

CDR3 coding DNA: TGTGCCAGCAGCGTTACTAGCGGGGGTTACAATGAGCAGTTCTTC. It specifies CASSVTSGGYNEQFF. The chain links TRBV5-4 to TRBJ2-1; 11 positions agree with TRBD2. This CDR3 contains 15 residues. CDR1 and CDR2 (germline): SGHNT, YYREEE (reference sequence). The V gene end was trimmed by 4 bases and the J gene end by 4 bases; junction bases not matched to a gene: 4.

The chain employs TRBV5-5 and TRBJ2-7, with 7 positions matching TRBD2. The length of the CDR3 is 15 residues. V was pared by 1 base and J by 0 bases, with 4 bases of the junction left unmatched. The germline CDR1 and CDR2 sequences are SGHKS and YYEKEE (reference sequence). The CDR3, as DNA: TGTGCCAGCAGCTTGACGGGGGGAAGCTCCTACGAGCAGTACTTC. This encodes CASSLTGGSSYEQYF.

In DNA form, the CDR3 reads TGTGCCAGCAGCCAAGATGATATGCCGGACAGGGGCACTAACTATGGCTACACCTTC. The encoded protein is CASSQDDMPDRGTNYGYTF. The chain is built from TRBV14 and TRBJ1-2; TRBD1 matches 9 bases. This CDR3 is 19 amino acids long. V was pared by 0 bases and J by 0 bases, with 11 bases of the junction left unmatched. Germline assignment: CDR1 SGHDN and CDR2 FVKESK.

This chain connects TRBV15 to TRBJ1-3; 10 positions agree with TRBD1. Germline CDR1 reads LNHNV; CDR2 reads YYDKDF (reference sequence). J was trimmed by 0 bases and V by 7 bases; bases with no gene match: 6. This CDR3 is built from 16 residues. This chain's CDR3 is CATTGTGDFSGNTIYF. The DNA of the CDR3 is TGTGCCACCACGGGGACAGGGGATTTCTCTGGAAACACCATATATTTT.

CDR3: CSASGVGLAAEQFF. DNA for the CDR3: TGCAGTGCTAGTGGGGTGGGACTTGCCGCTGAGCAGTTCTTC. The chain carries TRBV20-1 and TRBJ2-1; tentative D call: TRBD2 (6 bases). This CDR3 is 14 amino acids long. With 3 bases removed from V and 9 bases from J, the gap between germline ends came to 18 bases. Per germline, CDR1 DFQATT and CDR2 SNEGSKA (reference sequence).

This clone was found a few times. This chain connects TRBV6-5 to TRBJ2-2; D is unclear. V was cut by 0 bases and J by 0 bases, with 8 bases left in between. Germline V gene lookup returns CDR1 MNHEY and CDR2 SVGAGI. The CDR3 sequence is 16 residues long. The CDR3 protein is CASSYSLGSNTGELFF. The CDR3 DNA is TGTGCCAGCAGTTACTCCCTAGGCTCGAACACCGGGGAGCTGTTTTTT.

The rearrangement uses TRBV19 and TRBJ1-3; TRBD1 agrees at 11 bases. In germline, CDR1 is LNHDA, CDR2 SQIVND (reference sequence). The trim removed 7 bases at V and 2 bases at J, leaving 10 bases unmatched. The CDR3 totals 17 residues. This CDR3 is CASTLDGDRGTGNTIYF. Here the CDR3 DNA reads TGTGCCAGTACCTTAGACGGGGACAGGGGGACTGGAAACACCATATATTTT. Full variable domain (remainder filled in from reference TRBV19 and TRBJ1-3): DGGITQSPKYLFRKEGQNVTLSCEQNLNHDAMYWYRQDPGQGLRLIYYSQIVNDFQKGDIAEGYSVSREKKESFPLTVTSAQKNPTAFYLCASTLDGDRGTGNTIYFGEGSWLTVV.

There are a few counts of this clone. This sequence joins TRBV9 and TRBJ1-1; 7 positions match TRBD1. CDR1 and CDR2 from the germline V gene are SGDLS and YYNGEE. J was trimmed by 0 bases and V by 4 bases; bases with no gene match: 15. The CDR3 sequence is 18 residues long. The CDR3 is CASSPIPGQGGMNTEAFF. In DNA form, the CDR3 reads TGTGCCAGCAGCCCCATTCCGGGTCAGGGGGGCATGAACACTGAAGCTTTCTTT.

The chain recombines TRBV5-1 with TRBJ2-1, with 9 bases that match TRBD1. This CDR3 spans 14 amino acids. CDR1 and CDR2 from the germline V gene are SGHRS and YFSETQ. V shed 3 bases and J 5 bases; nucleotides not matched to a gene: 3. The CDR3 spells CASSSGDRDNEQFF. The CDR3 nucleotides are TGCGCCAGCAGCTCGGGGGACAGGGACAATGAGCAGTTCTTC.

This rearrangement joins TRBV3-1 (or the pseudogene TRBV3-2) to TRBJ1-1; 9 nucleotides match TRBD1. Looked up from germline, CDR1 is LGHDT and CDR2 is YNNKEL (reference sequence). After removal of 5 bases from V and 3 bases from J, the junction contained 10 bases not matched to a gene. The CDR3 has 16 amino acids. CDR3 in amino acids: CASSSQGAGADTEAFF. CDR3 sequence (DNA): TGTGCCAGCAGCTCACAGGGGGCGGGGGCGGACACTGAAGCTTTCTTT.

The chain combines TRBV9 with TRBJ1-6, with 8 bases matching TRBD1. CDR1 and CDR2 from the germline V gene are SGDLS and YYNGEE. V lost 0 bases to trimming and J lost 8 bases; unmatched junction nucleotides: 10. The length of the CDR3 is 17 residues. The CDR3 coding sequence is TGTGCCAGCAGCGTAGGGGGATGGGACAGGACGGATTCACCCCTCCACTTT. It translates to CASSVGGWDRTDSPLHF.

The genes are TRBV7-6 and TRBJ1-1; 7 nucleotides match TRBD1. Trimming took 5 bases from V and 1 from J; bases not matched to a gene: 10. Germline CDR1 SGHVS, CDR2 FNYEAQ. The length of the CDR3 is 16 residues. This CDR3 is CASSVGTVTGNTEAFF. As DNA, the CDR3 is TGTGCCAGCAGCGTCGGGACAGTCACTGGGAACACTGAAGCTTTCTTT.

This clone occurred a few times. The chain joins TRBV6-5 to TRBJ1-4; a possible D gene is TRBD1 (6 bases). Trimming took off 4 bases at V and 7 bases at J, with 16 bases between the two ends. The germline CDR1 and CDR2 sequences are MNHEY and SVGAGI. The CDR3 length is 15 residues. The CDR3 loop reads CASSSPGQSFEKLFF. CDR3 DNA sequence: TGTGCCAGCAGTTCACCTGGACAGTCATTTGAAAAACTGTTTTTT.

The table lists this clone with a count of one. The chain is built from TRBV30 and TRBJ2-2, with a weak D call TRBD1 (6 bases). Germline V CDR1 and CDR2: GTSNPN, SVGIG (reference sequence). V was clipped by 4 bases and J by 0 bases, with 12 bases between them. CDR3 length: 15 amino acids. Written as DNA, the CDR3 is TGTGCCTGGAATACAGGGACCTCGAACACCGGGGAGCTGTTTTTT. Its translation: CAWNTGTSNTGELFF.

A single count supports this clone. V is TRBV29-1 and J is TRBJ1-2; no reliable D call. V was shortened by 0 bases and J by 4 bases, with 9 bases between the two germline ends. Germline CDR1 and CDR2: SQVTM and ANQGSEA. This CDR3 spans 13 amino acids. The CDR3 sequence is CSVEDERFYGYTF. DNA of the CDR3: TGCAGCGTTGAAGATGAGCGGTTCTATGGCTACACCTTC.

The chain joins TRBV20-1 to TRBJ1-4, with a weak D call TRBD1 (5 bases). Germline V gene lookup returns CDR1 DFQATT and CDR2 SNEGSKA (reference sequence). Trimming cost V 3 bases and J 6 bases, with 11 bases left between them. This CDR3 region has 13 residues. The CDR3 reads CSASVQADEKLFF. Written as DNA, the CDR3 is TGCAGTGCTAGTGTACAGGCCGATGAAAAACTGTTTTTT.